The 29 T cell receptor beta chains below were found in one sample sequenced in a study of long-term antiretroviral therapy in people with HIV. The assay, immunoSEQ v3.0, was run at survey level. Assay: immunoSEQ multiplex PCR; the TCRdb copy retains only in-frame clones and omits some. The table lists about 20,000 clones, just over 90% of them singletons. Here the sequenced sample was unsorted PBMCs, taken approximately 4.5 years before starting antiretroviral therapy. All receptors come from a woman aged 25 to 39 with HIV.

V usage is TRBV6-5 and J usage is TRBJ1-1, with D possibly being TRBD1 (6 bases). Germline V CDR1 and CDR2: MNHEY, SVGAGI. V dropped 2 bases and J dropped 11 bases, with 18 bases sitting between them. The CDR3 is made up of 14 amino acids. The CDR3 DNA follows: TGTGCCAGCAGTTACGCGAATCAGGGGATAAGCGCTTTCTTT. Protein product: CASSYANQGISAFF.

The chain carries TRBV11-3 and TRBJ2-1, with D tentatively TRBD1 (5 bases). V lost 3 bases and J 7 bases, leaving 7 bases between the germline ends. CDR1 SGHNT and CDR2 YENEEA come from the germline V gene. This CDR3 region has 12 residues. The CDR3 DNA reads TGTGCCAGCAGCTTTAGGGGAAATGAGCAGTTCTTC. Translation: CASSFRGNEQFF.

V usage is TRBV7-8 and J usage is TRBJ2-2; 8 bases map to TRBD1. CDR1 and CDR2 from the germline V gene are SGHVS and FQNEAQ. The CDR3 runs 16 residues. V was pared by 5 bases and J by 1 base, with 6 bases of the junction left unmatched. CDR3 protein: CASSGPGTGNTGELFF. As DNA, the CDR3 is TGTGCCAGCAGCGGGCCGGGGACAGGGAACACCGGGGAGCTGTTTTTT.

Comments on this clone: Germline is not matched at one junction end, which may reflect a read error. CDR3 DNA sequence: TGTGCCAGCAGTTTAACCCCGACTAGCAGAGATACGCAGTATTTT. Translated, it gives CASSLTPTSRDTQYF. The chain carries TRBV27 and TRBJ2-3; 7 nucleotides align to TRBD2. The germline gives CDR1 MNHEY, CDR2 SMNVEV (reference sequence). This CDR3 region has 15 residues.

This clone appeared once. V gene TRBV18 combines with J gene TRBJ2-2; D tentatively reads TRBD1 or TRBD2 (6 bases each). The ends were cut back, 1 base at V and 4 bases at J, with 10 bases in the middle. The germline gives CDR1 KGHSH, CDR2 LQKENI. The CDR3 has 15 amino acids. The CDR3 DNA reads as TGTGCCAGCTCACCACAGGGGGAGGCCACCGGGGAGCTGTTTTTT. Translation gives CASSPQGEATGELFF. Drawing the rest from reference TRBV18 and TRBJ2-2, the complete variable domain is NAGVMQNPRHLVRRRGQEARLRCSPMKGHSHVYWYRQLPEEGLKFMVYLQKENIIDESGMPKERFSAEFPKEGPSILRIQQVVRGDSAAYFCASSPQGEATGELFFGEGSRLTVL.

CDR3 residues: CSVRTPRYQETQYF. In DNA, the CDR3 is TGCAGCGTCAGGACACCCCGGTACCAAGAGACCCAGTACTTC. This chain uses TRBV29-1 with TRBJ2-5; TRBD1 is a possible D gene (5 bases). V was clipped by 6 bases and J by 0 bases, with 14 bases between them. The CDR3 is 14 residues long. Germline-derived CDR1 and CDR2 are SQVTM and ANQGSEA.

The rearrangement uses TRBV11-1 and TRBJ1-1; no reliable D call. Trimming pared 2 bases from V and 1 base from J, leaving 5 bases between. The CDR3 is 13 amino acids. Germline CDR1 and CDR2: SGHAT and FQDESV (reference sequence). The CDR3 reads CASSLKQNTEAFF. The DNA for the CDR3 is TGTGCCAGCAGCTTAAAACAGAACACTGAAGCTTTCTTT. The entire variable domain, with the rest obtained from reference TRBV11-1 and TRBJ1-1, is as follows: EAEVAQSPRYKITEKSQAVAFWCDPISGHATLYWYRQILGQGPELLVQFQDESVVDDSQLPKDRFSAERLKGVDSTLKIQPAELGDSAMYLCASSLKQNTEAFFGQGTRLTVV.

This clone has more than one count but fewer than ten. The rearrangement links TRBV5-5 to TRBJ2-1; 8 bases map to TRBD1. V trimming: 3 bases; J trimming: 3 bases; junction bases outside the gene matches: 5. Germline lookup yields CDR1 SGHKS and CDR2 YYEKEE (reference sequence). The CDR3 is 15 amino acids. CDR3 nucleotide sequence: TGTGCCAGCAGCTACCGGACAGGGTTCTACAATGAGCAGTTCTTC. Translating it yields CASSYRTGFYNEQFF.

This clone has a single count. The chain is built from TRBV2 and TRBJ1-1; D gene unclear. Deletions cut 3 bases from V and 6 bases from J, with 11 bases between. The CDR3 is 13 residues long. Germline V gene lookup returns CDR1 SNHLY and CDR2 FYNNEI. CDR3 sequence: CASSDDFTAEAFF. CDR3 sequence (DNA): TGTGCCAGCAGTGATGACTTTACGGCTGAAGCTTTCTTT.

V is TRBV7-2 and J is TRBJ1-1; 10 bases are shared with TRBD1. The CDR3 loop spans 15 amino acids. With V trimmed by 2 bases and J by 7 bases, 7 bases remained unmatched. Germline CDR1 is SGHTA and CDR2 is FQGNSA. Written as DNA, the CDR3 is TGTGCCAGCAGCTTATGGACAGGGGGTAAGAATGAAGCTTTCTTT. Protein sequence: CASSLWTGGKNEAFF.

This sequence joins TRBV19 and TRBJ2-1; 8 bases line up with TRBD2. The CDR3 extends over 16 amino acids. V gave up 3 bases and J gave up 8 bases; unmatched junction bases: 12. Germline V gives CDR1 LNHDA, CDR2 SQIVND (reference sequence). CDR3 sequence: CASSIRSLAGRDEQFF. In nucleotides, the CDR3 is TGTGCCAGTAGTATCCGTTCCCTAGCGGGTAGGGATGAGCAGTTCTTC. The whole variable domain, remainder taken from reference TRBV19 and TRBJ2-1, is DGGITQSPKYLFRKEGQNVTLSCEQNLNHDAMYWYRQDPGQGLRLIYYSQIVNDFQKGDIAEGYSVSREKKESFPLTVTSAQKNPTAFYLCASSIRSLAGRDEQFFGPGTRLTVL.

The V call is TRBV30, the J call TRBJ2-6; D gene unclear. The V and J ends lost 7 bases and 0 bases respectively, with 10 bases between them. The CDR3 spans 14 residues. In germline, CDR1 is GTSNPN, CDR2 SVGIG (reference sequence). CDR3 region: CALRPNSGANVLTF. Here the CDR3 DNA reads TGTGCCTTGAGACCGAACTCTGGGGCCAACGTCCTGACTTTC.

This sequence joins TRBV19 and TRBJ2-1, with 14 bases identical to TRBD2. The trim removed 7 bases at V and 9 bases at J, leaving 5 bases unmatched. Per germline, CDR1 LNHDA and CDR2 SQIVND (reference sequence). The CDR3 is 14 amino acids. As DNA, the CDR3 is TGTGCCAGTAAGGGACTAGCGGGGGTCGGTGAGCAGTTCTTC. Amino acid sequence: CASKGLAGVGEQFF.

The J gene is TRBJ1-6, the V gene TRBV30; TRBD1 matches at 9 bases. The J segment lost 6 bases and the V segment lost 3 bases, leaving 12 bases of the junction unmatched. The germline V gene encodes CDR1 GTSNPN and CDR2 SVGIG (reference sequence). The CDR3 extends over 17 amino acids. CDR3 sequence reads: CAWRGGSGTGSNSPLHF. For the CDR3, the DNA is TGTGCCTGGAGAGGAGGGTCCGGGACAGGGAGTAATTCACCCCTCCACTTT.

The gene calls are TRBV5-4 and TRBJ2-7, with a weak D call TRBD2 (5 bases). From germline, CDR1 is SGHNT and CDR2 YYREEE (reference sequence). Trimming removed 0 bases at V and 2 bases at J, with 15 bases between. This CDR3 spans 16 amino acids. CDR3 coding DNA: TGTGCCAGCAGCTTGGGAGGGAGCAGCAGGCCCTACGAGCAGTACTTC. Translated, it gives CASSLGGSSRPYEQYF.

The J gene is TRBJ2-2, the V gene TRBV13; TRBD2 aligns across 7 bases. The germline V gene encodes CDR1 PRHDT and CDR2 FYEKMQ (reference sequence). There are 15 residues in the CDR3. Trimming took 5 bases from V and 1 from J; bases not matched to a gene: 4. As DNA, the CDR3 is TGTGCCAGCAGCGGCCAGCGGGAGAACACCGGGGAGCTGTTTTTT. Amino acid sequence: CASSGQRENTGELFF.

This chain uses TRBV4-3 with TRBJ2-7; TRBD2 matches at 8 bases. Germline V gene lookup returns CDR1 LGHNA and CDR2 YSLEER. The V and J ends lost 1 base and 0 bases, in that order; junction bases with no gene match: 8. This CDR3 has 17 amino acids. For the CDR3, the DNA is TGCGCCAGCAGCCAAGGGGCGGGGGGCCCGAACTCCTACGAGCAGTACTTC. Its translation is CASSQGAGGPNSYEQYF.

The chain uses TRBV6-5 and TRBJ2-7, with D possibly matching TRBD1 (6 bases). Germline CDR1 MNHEY, CDR2 SVGAGI. CDR3 length: 11 residues. Trimming left V 6 bases short and J 6 bases short, with 9 bases between. The CDR3 here is CASRQGGEQYF. The CDR3 nucleotides read TGTGCCAGCAGACAGGGTGGCGAGCAGTACTTC.

V and J are TRBV19 and TRBJ1-2; D unresolved. Germline V lookup: CDR1 LNHDA, CDR2 SQIVND (reference sequence). Trimming left V 1 base short and J 6 bases short, with 6 bases between. CDR3 length: 12 amino acids. The CDR3 DNA reads as TGTGCCAGTAGTATAGCCGCCCATGGCTACACCTTC. The encoded protein is CASSIAAHGYTF.

A few counts support this clone. The rearrangement joins TRBV5-6 to TRBJ2-7; TRBD1 matches 12 bases. V dropped 0 bases and J dropped 6; count of bases not matched to a gene: 7. Germline V gene sequence: CDR1 SGHDT, CDR2 YYEEEE. The CDR3 is 16 amino acids. Here the CDR3 reads CASSLALGQGAIEQYF. CDR3 nucleotide sequence: TGTGCCAGCAGCTTGGCCTTGGGACAGGGGGCGATCGAGCAGTACTTC.

The chain combines TRBV10-3 with TRBJ2-5; tentatively, D is TRBD1 (5 bases). Germline lookup yields CDR1 ENHRY and CDR2 SYGVKD. Trimming removed 3 bases at V and 5 bases at J, with 10 bases between. This CDR3 comprises 13 residues. The CDR3 is CAISEKGPETQYF. As DNA, the CDR3 is TGTGCCATCAGTGAAAAGGGGCCGGAGACCCAGTACTTC.

The genes are TRBV7-3 and TRBJ1-2, with 10 bases aligning to TRBD1. The CDR3 runs 14 residues. The germline V gene encodes CDR1 SGHTA and CDR2 FQGTGA. The ends lost 4 bases at V and 7 bases at J; junction bases unmatched: 6. The CDR3 is CASSSGQGFGGYTF. In DNA, the CDR3 is TGTGCCAGCAGCTCGGGACAGGGGTTTGGTGGCTACACCTTC.

The chain has TRBV19 and TRBJ1-1; D gene ambiguous. The CDR3 covers 13 residues. CDR1 and CDR2 (germline): LNHDA, SQIVND (reference sequence). Trimming took 8 bases from V and 0 from J, leaving 10 bases between them. Written as DNA, the CDR3 is TGTGCCAGTGGGATTACGATGAACACTGAAGCTTTCTTT. This sequence encodes CASGITMNTEAFF.

This chain connects TRBV28 to TRBJ2-7, with D possibly matching TRBD1 (6 bases). The CDR3 spans 14 residues. The V gene's germline CDR1 is MDHEN and CDR2 SYDVKM. Trimming took off 7 bases at V and 2 bases at J, with 15 bases between the two ends. CDR3 nucleotides: TGTGCCAGCACCGTGGGGACAACAGCCTACGAGCAGTACTTC. This codes for CASTVGTTAYEQYF.

The V and J genes are TRBV5-1 and TRBJ1-2; D is possibly TRBD1 (5 bases). Trimming removed 5 bases at V and 4 bases at J, with 12 bases between. Germline CDR1 is SGHRS and CDR2 is YFSETQ. CDR3 size: 13 residues. CDR3 in amino acids: CASSFGQVYGYTF. CDR3 bases: TGCGCCAGCAGTTTTGGACAAGTCTATGGCTACACCTTC.

The chain uses TRBV29-1 and TRBJ1-5; possible D gene TRBD1, 5 bases. Germline V gene data show CDR1 as SQVTM and CDR2 as ANQGSEA. The CDR3 covers 12 residues. The V and J ends lost 4 bases and 6 bases respectively, with 10 bases between them. The CDR3 nucleotides read TGCAGCGTTGGGGACCTGGGTCAGCCCCAGCATTTT. It translates to CSVGDLGQPQHF.

The chain uses TRBV4-1 and TRBJ1-1; D is perhaps TRBD1 (6 bases). CDR3 size: 18 residues. Trimming removed 2 bases at V and 1 base at J, with 20 bases between. Germline V lookup: CDR1 MGHRA, CDR2 YSYEKL. CDR3 coding DNA: TGCGCCAGCAGCCAAAATTGGGGGGGCTACCCAAGGAACACTGAAGCTTTCTTT. Translation: CASSQNWGGYPRNTEAFF.

CDR3 DNA: TGCGCCAGCAGCCAAGATAAAGAGCGTTGGAGCTCCTATAATTCACCCCTCCACTTT. It is translated as CASSQDKERWSSYNSPLHF. The chain carries TRBV4-1 and TRBJ1-6; D remains ambiguous. Germline lookup yields CDR1 MGHRA and CDR2 YSYEKL. The CDR3 has 19 amino acids. Trimming stripped 0 bases from V and 0 bases from J, with 15 bases between.

The V and J genes are TRBV5-1 and TRBJ2-3; 11 bases agree with TRBD2. V gave up 5 bases and J gave up 2 bases; unmatched junction bases: 4. The CDR3 extends over 15 amino acids. The germline V gene has CDR1 SGHRS and CDR2 YFSETQ. The CDR3 nucleotides are TGCGCCAGCAGGGGTAGCGGGGGGGCCACAGATACGCAGTATTTT. It codes for CASRGSGGATDTQYF.